Shown below are 19 T cell receptor beta chains from a single sample sequenced in a study of T cell responses to AZD1222 COVID-19 vaccine (dated by TCRdb to the early 2020s). The intended sense of this specimen's time point label: baseline before first vaccination. To prepare the library, the immunoSEQ multiplex PCR assay was applied. TCRdb took this table from immuneACCESS and kept in-frame rearrangements with V and J called. Such tables lack part of the clones; where checked against another copy, unresolved V genes explain under half of the gap, and the rest is unexplained. For this sample the table gives 90,000 to 130,000 clones, of which around 89% were detected only once. The top ten clonotypes cover 1.6% of the sample. Here the sequenced sample was peripheral blood, taken on day 0 of AZD1222 vaccination. Every receptor here comes from an adult in good health.

This chain uses TRBV5-1 with TRBJ1-5; 11 bases align to TRBD1. The CDR3 covers 18 residues. Looked up from germline, CDR1 is SGHRS and CDR2 is YFSETQ. With 4 bases clipped from V and 0 bases from J, the junction kept 9 bases outside the gene matches. The CDR3 DNA sequence: TGCGCCAGCAGCCCCGGGACAGGGGGACCTCCTAGCAATCAGCCCCAGCATTTT. Translated: CASSPGTGGPPSNQPQHF. Full variable domain (missing parts from reference TRBV5-1 and TRBJ1-5): KAGVTQTPRYLIKTRGQQVTLSCSPISGHRSVSWYQQTPGQGLQFLFEYFSETQRNKGNFPGRFSGRQFSNSRSEMNVSTLELGDSALYLCASSPGTGGPPSNQPQHFGDGTRLSIL.

CDR3: CASSPQVTGNQPQHF. CDR3 in DNA: TGTGCCAGCAGCCCCCAGGTAACCGGCAATCAGCCCCAGCATTTT. The rearrangement uses TRBV27 and TRBJ1-5; D is ambiguous. V gave up 6 bases and J gave up 2 bases, with 14 bases separating them. The length of the CDR3 is 15 residues. Germline-derived CDR1 and CDR2 are MNHEY and SMNVEV (reference sequence).

This clone was observed a few times. This rearrangement joins TRBV20-1 to TRBJ2-7; D is possibly TRBD2 (5 bases). From germline, CDR1 is DFQATT and CDR2 SNEGSKA (reference sequence). The ends were cut back, 3 bases at V and 7 bases at J, with 16 bases in the middle. The CDR3 runs to 13 residues. The CDR3 bases are TGCAGTGCTAGTCCTTCTACGAGGGTGGAGCAGTACTTC. This encodes CSASPSTRVEQYF.

CDR3 protein: CASSEGIGRSSYEQYF. The CDR3 region has the DNA TGTGCCAGCAGTGAAGGCATTGGACGGAGCTCCTACGAGCAGTACTTC. This sequence joins TRBV6-1 and TRBJ2-7; no clear D gene. The CDR3 has 16 amino acids. Trimming stripped 1 base from V and 0 bases from J, with 13 bases between. Germline loops: CDR1 MNHNS, CDR2 SASEGT.

A few counts support this clone. The CDR3 DNA reads TGTGCCACCAGTTCTAACCGAAATCAGCCCCAGCATTTT. Protein product: CATSSNRNQPQHF. The gene calls are TRBV24-1 and TRBJ1-5; D unresolved. The V and J ends lost 6 bases and 4 bases respectively, with 9 bases between them. The CDR3 consists of 13 residues. The germline V gene encodes CDR1 KGHDR and CDR2 SFDVKD.

This clone was recorded a few times. This chain links TRBV4-1 with TRBJ2-7; no clear D. Trimming took 1 base from V and 1 from J, leaving 14 bases between them. The CDR3 has 16 amino acids. Germline lookup yields CDR1 MGHRA and CDR2 YSYEKL. The CDR3 reads CASSQADLVASYEQYF. CDR3 DNA sequence: TGCGCCAGCAGCCAAGCTGATCTAGTTGCATCCTACGAGCAGTACTTC.

The chain employs TRBV29-1 and TRBJ2-2; TRBD1 matches 9 bases. In germline, CDR1 is SQVTM, CDR2 ANQGSEA. V trimming: 4 bases; J trimming: 0 bases; junction bases outside the gene matches: 9. The CDR3 extends over 17 amino acids. The CDR3 DNA is TGCAGCGTTGTTAGTCCAAGACAGGGGGCGAACACCGGGGAGCTGTTTTTT. It translates to CSVVSPRQGANTGELFF.

This rearrangement joins TRBV19 to TRBJ1-2; D might be TRBD1 (6 bases). Germline V gives CDR1 LNHDA, CDR2 SQIVND (reference sequence). The CDR3 spans 15 residues. The ends were cut back, 1 base at V and 0 bases at J, with 9 bases in the middle. This CDR3 is CASSIVTGSNYGYTF. For the CDR3, the DNA is TGTGCCAGTAGTATAGTTACAGGGTCTAACTATGGCTACACCTTC.

This clone was counted between two and nine times. The CDR3 sequence is CASSYGADYLGYGYTF. Written as DNA, the CDR3 is TGTGCCAGCAGTTACGGGGCAGATTATTTAGGTTATGGCTACACCTTC. The chain uses TRBV6-5 and TRBJ1-2, with D perhaps TRBD1 (5 bases). Germline CDR1 and CDR2: MNHEY and SVGAGI. The CDR3 loop spans 16 amino acids. V was trimmed by 2 bases and J by 5 bases, leaving 18 bases between them.

The chain employs TRBV10-1 and TRBJ1-5, with a weak D call TRBD1 (6 bases). The V and J ends lost 2 bases and 5 bases respectively, with 10 bases between them. The CDR3 consists of 14 residues. Germline CDR1 WNHNN, CDR2 SYGVQD (reference sequence). CDR3: CASSEAGVDQPQHF. CDR3 DNA sequence: TGCGCCAGCAGTGAGGCAGGGGTGGATCAGCCCCAGCATTTT.

The gene calls are TRBV10-3 and TRBJ1-1; D gene ambiguous. With 3 bases removed from V and 6 bases from J, the gap between germline ends came to 14 bases. The CDR3 runs 14 residues. CDR1 and CDR2 from the germline V gene are ENHRY and SYGVKD. CDR3 in amino acids: CAISDRTGVSEAFF. The CDR3 DNA is TGTGCCATCAGTGATCGGACGGGAGTCTCTGAAGCTTTCTTT.

The gene calls are TRBV13 and TRBJ2-7; no clear D. Trimming removed 3 bases at V and 12 bases at J, with 15 bases between. Looked up from germline, CDR1 is PRHDT and CDR2 is FYEKMQ (reference sequence). CDR3 length: 12 amino acids. The CDR3 region has the DNA TGTGCCAGCAGCTTGCCCGGGTACGGGTTGTACTTC. Its protein is CASSLPGYGLYF.

Comments on this clone: The same CDR3 can be traced to other DNA sequences in this sample. The genes are TRBV12-5 and TRBJ1-1; unclear D gene. This CDR3 comprises 13 residues. Germline CDR1 LGHNT, CDR2 FRNRAP. Trimming took 6 bases from V and 1 from J, leaving 9 bases between them. The chain's CDR3 is CASGRTRNTEAFF. The DNA for the CDR3 is TGTGCTAGTGGCCGGACGAGGAACACTGAAGCTTTCTTT. The full variable domain, completed using reference TRBV12-5 and TRBJ1-1, is DARVTQTPRHKVTEMGQEVTMRCQPILGHNTVFWYRQTMMQGLELLAYFRNRAPLDDSGMPKDRFSAEMPDATLATLKIQPSEPRDSAVYFCASGRTRNTEAFFGQGTRLTVV.

CDR3: CASSPNRASGNTIYF. The CDR3 nucleotides are TGTGCCAGCAGTCCCAACAGGGCGTCTGGAAACACCATATATTTT. The gene calls are TRBV25-1 and TRBJ1-3; perhaps TRBD1 as D (6 bases). This CDR3 has 15 amino acids. Germline assignment: CDR1 MGHDK and CDR2 SYGVNS. Trimming took off 5 bases at V and 1 base at J, with 12 bases between the two ends.

The chain employs TRBV2 and TRBJ2-7; weak D call: TRBD2 (5 bases). V was trimmed by 2 bases and J by 2 bases, leaving 13 bases between them. The germline V gene has CDR1 SNHLY and CDR2 FYNNEI. The CDR3 has 15 residues. Here the CDR3 reads CASSESDPRAYEQYF. Written as DNA, the CDR3 is TGTGCCAGCAGTGAATCTGACCCGAGGGCCTACGAGCAGTACTTC.

This clone was observed a single time. The genes are TRBV10-2 and TRBJ1-5, with D tentatively TRBD1 (5 bases). Germline V lookup: CDR1 WSHSY, CDR2 SAAADI. V lost 4 bases and J 9 bases, leaving 13 bases between the germline ends. CDR3 size: 13 residues. CDR3 residues: CASSAEGRLPQHF. In nucleotides, the CDR3 is TGCGCCAGCAGTGCTGAGGGGCGTCTGCCCCAGCATTTT.

The chain has TRBV5-1 and TRBJ2-2; perhaps TRBD2 as D (5 bases). V lost 6 bases and J lost 2, with 14 bases in between. CDR1 is SGHRS and CDR2 is YFSETQ in the germline V gene. The CDR3 runs 15 residues. Written as DNA, the CDR3 is TGCGCCAGCAACGAGGGAGATTCAAACACCGGGGAGCTGTTTTTT. Translating it yields CASNEGDSNTGELFF.

The chain carries TRBV29-1 and TRBJ2-1; the D gene is possibly TRBD2 (5 bases). The CDR3 loop spans 12 amino acids. The germline V and J ends were trimmed by 6 bases and 9 bases, with 15 bases remaining between them. From germline, CDR1 is SQVTM and CDR2 ANQGSEA. CDR3 in amino acids: CSVGLAVGEQFF. The CDR3 nucleotides are TGCAGCGTCGGACTGGCGGTTGGTGAGCAGTTCTTC.

V usage is TRBV20-1 and J usage is TRBJ2-1; tentative D call: TRBD1 (5 bases). Looked up from germline, CDR1 is DFQATT and CDR2 is SNEGSKA (reference sequence). V was trimmed by 6 bases and J by 8 bases, leaving 11 bases between them. The CDR3 runs 11 residues. The CDR3, as DNA: TGCAGTGCCTCGGACATCTATGAGCAGTTCTTC. It codes for CSASDIYEQFF.